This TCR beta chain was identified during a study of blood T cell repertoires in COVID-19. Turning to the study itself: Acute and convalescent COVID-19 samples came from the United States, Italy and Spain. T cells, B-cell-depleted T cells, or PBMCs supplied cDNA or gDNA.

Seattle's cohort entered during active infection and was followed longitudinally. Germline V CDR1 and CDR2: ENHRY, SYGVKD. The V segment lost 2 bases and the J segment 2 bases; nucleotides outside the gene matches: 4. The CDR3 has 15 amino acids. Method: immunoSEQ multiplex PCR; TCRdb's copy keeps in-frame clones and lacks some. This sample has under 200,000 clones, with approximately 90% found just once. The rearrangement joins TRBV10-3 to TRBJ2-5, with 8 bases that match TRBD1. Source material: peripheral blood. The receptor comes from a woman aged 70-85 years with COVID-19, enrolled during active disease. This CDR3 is CAISELRQGQETQYF. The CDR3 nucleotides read TGTGCCATCAGTGAGCTACGACAGGGGCAAGAGACCCAGTACTTC.